This TCR beta chain appears in the sequencing data of a study of T cell repertoires in cytomegalovirus infection. Study details: Both recently identified HLA-C-restricted and well-studied HLA-B-restricted CMV epitopes were used in the study. CMV infection plus the matching HLA type was flagged by public TCR beta signatures. Study-wide results and caveats: There were HLA-C-restricted CMV-specific TCR beta clonotypes dominating the ex vivo response. Cumulated frequencies of public TCR beta families served to identify carriers of CMV plus the relevant HLA.

Trimming removed 5 bases from V and 0 bases from J; junction bases left unmatched: 11. The CDR3 length is 18 residues. Germline loops: CDR1 SGHTA, CDR2 FQGNSA. TCRdb reanalysed the reads using MiXCR and keeps one entry per CDR3 protein. This table holds around 540,000 distinct CDR3 sequences, 33% found once. This clonotype was seen many times. What it binds is not known. The chain links TRBV7-2 to TRBJ2-1; 9 bases map to TRBD2. Sequenced material: cultured PBMCs, taken from culture after CMV antigen stimulation. The receptor was isolated from a human donor in good health (CMV status not recorded). Some clones in this sample may be carry-over from other donors' samples. The CDR3: CASSPGLAPASSYNEQFF. The CDR3 coding sequence is TGTGCCAGCAGCCCCGGACTAGCGCCCGCGAGCTCCTACAATGAGCAGTTCTTC. Complete variable domain (other parts from reference TRBV7-2 and TRBJ2-1): GAGVSQSPSNKVTEKGKDVELRCDPISGHTALYWYRQSLGQGLEFLIYFQGNSAPDKSGLPSDRFSAERTGGSVSTLTIQRTQQEDSAVYLCASSPGLAPASSYNEQFFGPGTRLTVL.